What follows is one T cell receptor beta chain and its context. CDR3 length equals 15 residues. Germline V CDR1 and CDR2: SGDLS, YYNGEE. Losses at the gene ends were 3 bases for V and 3 bases for J; bases not matched to a gene: 9. Clones were read by immunoSEQ multiplex PCR, and TCRdb kept only the in-frame ones, dropping some. This table holds fewer than 30,000 clones, around 86% found once. This sample was taken from a study of OX40 agonist ivuxolimab in advanced cancers. Study as a whole: Ivuxolimab is an agonistic anti-OX40 (CD134) antibody, and patients were treated with it. Partial responses were achieved by three patients, of whom one had hepatocellular carcinoma and two had cutaneous melanoma.

This clonotype was obtained from an adult with an advanced solid tumor such as melanoma, head and neck, liver or kidney cancer. The rearrangement uses TRBV9 and TRBJ2-7; 7 bases match TRBD2. The sequences come from CD4+ or CD8+ T cells sorted from blood, collected in a trial of the OX40 agonist ivuxolimab. The CDR3 sequence is CASSDGGTGDYEQYF. CDR3 coding DNA: TGTGCCAGCAGCGACGGGGGGACGGGGGACTACGAGCAGTACTTC.